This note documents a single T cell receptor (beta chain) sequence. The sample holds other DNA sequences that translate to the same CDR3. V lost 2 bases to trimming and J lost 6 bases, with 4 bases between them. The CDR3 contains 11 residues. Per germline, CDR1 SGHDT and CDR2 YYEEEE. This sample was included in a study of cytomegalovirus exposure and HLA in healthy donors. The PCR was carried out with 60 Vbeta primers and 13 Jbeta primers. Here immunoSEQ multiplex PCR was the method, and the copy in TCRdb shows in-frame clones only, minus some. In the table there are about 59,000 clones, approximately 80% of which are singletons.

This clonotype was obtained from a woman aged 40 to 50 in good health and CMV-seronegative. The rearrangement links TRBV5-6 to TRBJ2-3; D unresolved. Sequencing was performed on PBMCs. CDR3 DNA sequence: TGTGCCAGCAGCTTCAGGGATACGCAGTATTTT. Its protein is CASSFRDTQYF.